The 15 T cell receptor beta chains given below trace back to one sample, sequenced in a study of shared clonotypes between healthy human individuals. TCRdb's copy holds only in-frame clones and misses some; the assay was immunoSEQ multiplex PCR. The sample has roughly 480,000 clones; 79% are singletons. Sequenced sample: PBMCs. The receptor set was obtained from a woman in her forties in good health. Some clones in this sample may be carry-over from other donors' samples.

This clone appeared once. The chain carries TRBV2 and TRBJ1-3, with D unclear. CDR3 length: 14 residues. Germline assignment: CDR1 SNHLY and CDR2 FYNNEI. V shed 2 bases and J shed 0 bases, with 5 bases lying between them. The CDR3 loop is CASSELSSGNTIYF. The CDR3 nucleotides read TGTGCCAGCAGTGAATTGAGCTCTGGAAACACCATATATTTT.

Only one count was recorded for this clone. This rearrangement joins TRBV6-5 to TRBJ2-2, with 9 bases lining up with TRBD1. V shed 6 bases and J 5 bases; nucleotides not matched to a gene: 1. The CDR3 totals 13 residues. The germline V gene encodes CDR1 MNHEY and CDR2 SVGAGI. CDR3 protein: CASRTGGTGELFF. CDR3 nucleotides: TGTGCCAGCAGGACAGGGGGAACCGGGGAGCTGTTTTTT.

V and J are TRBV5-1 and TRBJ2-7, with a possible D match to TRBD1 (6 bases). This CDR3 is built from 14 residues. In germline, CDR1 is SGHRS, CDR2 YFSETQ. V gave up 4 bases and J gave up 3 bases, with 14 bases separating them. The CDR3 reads CASSPTPGHYEQYF. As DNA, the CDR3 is TGCGCCAGCAGCCCAACACCGGGACACTACGAGCAGTACTTC.

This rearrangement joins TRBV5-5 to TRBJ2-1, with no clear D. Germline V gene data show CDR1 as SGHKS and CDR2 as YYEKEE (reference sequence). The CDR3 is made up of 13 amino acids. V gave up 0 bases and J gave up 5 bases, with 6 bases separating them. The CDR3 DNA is TGTGCCAGCAGCTTGGGACTGAACAATGAGCAGTTCTTC. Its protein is CASSLGLNNEQFF.

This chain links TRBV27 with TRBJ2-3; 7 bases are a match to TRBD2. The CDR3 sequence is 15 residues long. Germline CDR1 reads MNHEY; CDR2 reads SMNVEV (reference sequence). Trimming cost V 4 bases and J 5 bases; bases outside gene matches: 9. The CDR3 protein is CASSWQSVAGDTQYF. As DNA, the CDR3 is TGTGCCAGCAGTTGGCAAAGTGTAGCGGGAGATACGCAGTATTTT.

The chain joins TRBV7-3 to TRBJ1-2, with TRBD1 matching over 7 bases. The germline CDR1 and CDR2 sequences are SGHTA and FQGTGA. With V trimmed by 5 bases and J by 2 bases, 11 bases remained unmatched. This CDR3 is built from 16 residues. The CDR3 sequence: CASSIQGPRPNYGYTF. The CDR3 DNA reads TGTGCCAGCAGCATACAGGGGCCCAGACCCAACTATGGCTACACCTTC.

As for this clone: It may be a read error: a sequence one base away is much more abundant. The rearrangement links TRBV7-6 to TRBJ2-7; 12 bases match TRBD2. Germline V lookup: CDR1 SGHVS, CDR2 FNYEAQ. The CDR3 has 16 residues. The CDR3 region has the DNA TGTGTCAGCAGCGGATGGACTAGCGGGAACAACTACGAGCAGTACTTC. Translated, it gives CVSSGWTSGNNYEQYF.

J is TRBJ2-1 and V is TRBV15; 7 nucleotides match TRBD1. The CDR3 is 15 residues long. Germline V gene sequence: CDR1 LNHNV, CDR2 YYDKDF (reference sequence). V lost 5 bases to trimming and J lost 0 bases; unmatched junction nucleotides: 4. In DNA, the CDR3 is TGTGCCACCAGCTGGGACAGTAACTCCTACAATGAGCAGTTCTTC. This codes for CATSWDSNSYNEQFF.

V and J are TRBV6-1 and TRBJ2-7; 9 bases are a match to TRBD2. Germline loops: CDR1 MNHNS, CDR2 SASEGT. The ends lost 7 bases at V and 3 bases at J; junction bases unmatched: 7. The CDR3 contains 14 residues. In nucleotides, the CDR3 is TGTGCCAGCAACAGACTAGCGGACGACTACGAGCAGTACTTC. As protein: CASNRLADDYEQYF.

The CDR3 region has the DNA TGTGCCAGCAGCTTGAAGGGACGGAATGAAAAACTGTTTTTT. Amino acids: CASSLKGRNEKLFF. V is TRBV5-4 and J is TRBJ1-4; D is possibly TRBD1 (5 bases). The CDR3 sequence is 14 residues long. V was cut by 1 base and J by 5 bases, with 9 bases left in between. The germline V gene has CDR1 SGHNT and CDR2 YYREEE (reference sequence).

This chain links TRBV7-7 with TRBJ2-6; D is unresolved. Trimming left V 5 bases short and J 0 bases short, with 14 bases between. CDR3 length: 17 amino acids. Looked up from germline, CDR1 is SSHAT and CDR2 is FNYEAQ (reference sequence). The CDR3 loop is CASSRDFVASGANVLTF. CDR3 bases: TGTGCCAGCAGCCGAGATTTCGTTGCCTCTGGGGCCAACGTCCTGACTTTC.

CDR3 in DNA: TGCGCCAGCAGCCACTACAGCAGGGGAGGTGGGGCCAACGTCCTGACTTTC. Encoded protein: CASSHYSRGGGANVLTF. The gene calls are TRBV4-3 and TRBJ2-6; either TRBD1 or TRBD2 may fit D (6 bases each). The CDR3 runs to 17 residues. CDR1 LGHNA and CDR2 YSLEER come from the germline V gene. V lost 3 bases and J lost 3, with 15 bases in between.

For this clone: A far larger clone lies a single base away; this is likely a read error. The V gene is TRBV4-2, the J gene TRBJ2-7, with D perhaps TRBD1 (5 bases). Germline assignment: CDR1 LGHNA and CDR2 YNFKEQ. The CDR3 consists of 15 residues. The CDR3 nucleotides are TGTGTCAGCAGCCACAACGTTGAGACAGCCTACGAGCAGTACTTC. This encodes CVSSHNVETAYEQYF.

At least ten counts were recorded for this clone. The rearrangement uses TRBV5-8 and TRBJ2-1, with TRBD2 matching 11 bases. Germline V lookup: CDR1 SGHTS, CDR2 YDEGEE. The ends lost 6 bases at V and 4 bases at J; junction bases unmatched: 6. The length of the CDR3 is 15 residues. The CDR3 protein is CASTPRLAGYNEQFF. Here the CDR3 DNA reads TGTGCCAGCACCCCCCGACTAGCGGGATACAATGAGCAGTTCTTC.

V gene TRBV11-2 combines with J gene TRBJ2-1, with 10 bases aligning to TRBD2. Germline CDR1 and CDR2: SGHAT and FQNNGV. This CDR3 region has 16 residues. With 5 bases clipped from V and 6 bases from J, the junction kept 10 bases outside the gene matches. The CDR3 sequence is CASSHRTSGIVNEQFF. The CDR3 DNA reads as TGTGCCAGCAGCCATCGAACTAGCGGGATCGTCAATGAGCAGTTCTTC.